Below are 10 T cell receptor beta chains sequenced from a single sample in a study of T cells in Graves' hyperthyroidism and ophthalmopathy. Researchers took RNA transcripts and amplified the TCR beta CDR3 regions from them. An initial round of RT-PCR targeting the TCR CDR3 relied on the HTBI primer set. TCRdb used MiXCR to reprocess the multiplex PCR reads, holding one entry per CDR3 protein. In the table there are 650,000 to 850,000 distinct CDR3 sequences, around 20% of which are singletons. Material: blood. The receptors derive from a woman between 45 and 60 years old with Graves' hyperthyroidism that later progressed to Graves' ophthalmopathy.

This clonotype was seen more than once but under ten times. This chain links TRBV12-3 or TRBV12-4 with TRBJ1-5; D is unclear. Trimming shortened V by 1 base and J by 6 bases, and 7 bases separated the two germline ends. The CDR3 has 13 residues. CDR3 protein: CASSLGYGQPQHF. CDR3 DNA: TGTGCCAGCAGTTTAGGGTACGGTCAGCCCCAGCATTTT.

This clonotype was detected a few times. V and J are TRBV7-9 and TRBJ1-2; TRBD1 aligns across 7 bases. V lost 5 bases to trimming and J lost 6 bases; unmatched junction nucleotides: 9. Germline CDR1 reads SEHNR; CDR2 reads FQNEAQ (reference sequence). The CDR3 is 14 amino acids. The CDR3 coding sequence is TGTGCCAGCAGCATAATTCAGGGGGTCGATGGCTACACCTTC. Protein sequence: CASSIIQGVDGYTF.

This rearrangement joins TRBV11-2 to TRBJ2-2; D remains unclear. CDR3 length equals 15 residues. Trimming left V 4 bases short and J 7 bases short, with 16 bases between. CDR1 SGHAT and CDR2 FQNNGV come from the germline V gene. CDR3 nucleotide sequence: TGTGCCAGCAGCTCGAGTTCCTACGGTGTCGGGGAGCTGTTTTTT. Translation gives CASSSSSYGVGELFF.

The CDR3 protein is CASSVWTYNEQFF. The CDR3 nucleotides read TGTGCCAGCAGCGTTTGGACTTACAATGAGCAGTTCTTC. V usage is TRBV7-2 and J usage is TRBJ2-1; perhaps TRBD2 as D (5 bases). The CDR3 covers 13 residues. Trimming took 5 bases from V and 4 from J, leaving 9 bases between them. Germline V gives CDR1 SGHTA, CDR2 FQGNSA.

In this sample, this clonotype turned up many times. V usage is TRBV24-1 and J usage is TRBJ2-6; TRBD1 aligns across 10 bases. The CDR3 runs to 18 residues. Germline assignment: CDR1 KGHDR and CDR2 SFDVKD. Trimming took 2 bases from V and 2 from J; bases not matched to a gene: 5. The CDR3 region has the DNA TGTGCCACCAGTGATTGGGACAGGGGAACTCCTGGGGCCAACGTCCTGACTTTC. Its protein is CATSDWDRGTPGANVLTF.

The chain has TRBV12-3 or TRBV12-4 and TRBJ1-3; D is perhaps TRBD1 (5 bases). V was shortened by 3 bases and J by 3 bases, with 15 bases between the two germline ends. This CDR3 has 16 residues. CDR3 loop: CASSFSGKVVGNTIYF. The DNA for the CDR3 is TGTGCCAGCAGTTTTTCAGGGAAAGTGGTTGGAAACACCATATATTTT.

This clonotype was picked up a small number of times. The chain combines TRBV20-1 with TRBJ1-3; the D gene is possibly TRBD1 (6 bases). The V end was cut by 5 bases, the J end by 3 bases, with 26 bases between. This CDR3 spans 18 amino acids. Germline V gene lookup returns CDR1 DFQATT and CDR2 SNEGSKA (reference sequence). The CDR3 bases are TGCAGTGCTGAGGATCTTATGTTCGCGGGGGCGCGTGGAAACACCATATATTTT. Translation gives CSAEDLMFAGARGNTIYF.

This clonotype was detected many times. This chain links TRBV12-3 or TRBV12-4 with TRBJ1-2, with unresolved D. This CDR3 has 14 amino acids. Trimming removed 2 bases at V and 4 bases at J, with 11 bases between. Here the CDR3 DNA reads TGTGCCAGCAGTTTAACGGTCCCAGGCTATGGCTACACCTTC. The encoded protein is CASSLTVPGYGYTF.

The gene calls are TRBV6-1 and TRBJ2-5; 11 nucleotides line up with TRBD2. J gave up 3 bases and V 6 bases, and 3 bases lay outside the gene matches. Germline V lookup: CDR1 MNHNS, CDR2 SASEGT. CDR3 size: 14 residues. The CDR3 sequence is CASRSGLAEETQYF. The CDR3 coding sequence is TGTGCCAGCAGATCGGGACTAGCGGAAGAGACCCAGTACTTC.

This clonotype was counted a few times. The chain has TRBV5-1 and TRBJ2-7; TRBD1 is a possible D gene (6 bases). Trimming pared 4 bases from V and 2 bases from J, leaving 13 bases between. Germline V CDR1 and CDR2: SGHRS, YFSETQ. The CDR3 loop spans 14 amino acids. The CDR3 DNA follows: TGCGCCAGCAGCATCTCGGGACACCCCTACGAGCAGTACTTC. It codes for CASSISGHPYEQYF.